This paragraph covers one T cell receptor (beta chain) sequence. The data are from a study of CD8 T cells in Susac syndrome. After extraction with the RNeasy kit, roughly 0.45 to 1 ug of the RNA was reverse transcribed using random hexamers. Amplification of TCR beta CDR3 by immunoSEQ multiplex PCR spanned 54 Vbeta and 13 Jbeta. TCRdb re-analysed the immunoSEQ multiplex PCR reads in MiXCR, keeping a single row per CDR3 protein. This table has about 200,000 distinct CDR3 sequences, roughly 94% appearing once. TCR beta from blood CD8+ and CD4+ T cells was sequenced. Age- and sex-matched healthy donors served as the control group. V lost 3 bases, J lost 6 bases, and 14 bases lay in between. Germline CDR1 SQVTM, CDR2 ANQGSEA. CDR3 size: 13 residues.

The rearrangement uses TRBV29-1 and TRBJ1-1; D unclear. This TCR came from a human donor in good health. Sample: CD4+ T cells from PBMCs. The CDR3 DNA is TGCAGCGTTGATGAGGTACCTCGGGCTGAAGCTTTCTTT. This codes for CSVDEVPRAEAFF.